This T cell receptor beta chain was obtained from a study of T cell responses to AZD1222 COVID-19 vaccine. Study findings and constraints: Only five to seven individuals given AZD1222 were seropositive at baseline. Nearly half of spike-specific TCRs reportedly go after variant regions that carry no mutations. There were repertoire samples only from the period after the peak T cell response.

Assay used: immunoSEQ multiplex PCR; TCRdb lists only in-frame clones, some missing. The repertoire holds approximately 130,000 clones, 85% to 90% seen once, with 11% in the top ten. On this clone itself: Its specificity is not known.

The germline V gene has CDR1 MGHRA and CDR2 YSYEKL. V lost 4 bases and J lost 0, with 13 bases in between. The CDR3 is 15 amino acids. The genes are TRBV4-1 and TRBJ2-7; D is ambiguous. The sequencing here drew on peripheral blood, taken on day 0 of MenACWY control vaccination. This clonotype was obtained from an adult in good health. The CDR3 sequence: CASSLGADPSYEQYF. The CDR3 DNA is TGCGCCAGCAGCCTCGGTGCGGATCCCTCCTACGAGCAGTACTTC.